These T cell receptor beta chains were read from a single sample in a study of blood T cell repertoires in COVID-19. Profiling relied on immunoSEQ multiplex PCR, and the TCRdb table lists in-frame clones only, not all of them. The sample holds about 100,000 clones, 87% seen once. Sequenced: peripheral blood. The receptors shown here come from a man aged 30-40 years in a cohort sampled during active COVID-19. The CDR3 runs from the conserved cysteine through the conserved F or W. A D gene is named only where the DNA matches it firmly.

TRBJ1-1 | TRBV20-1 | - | CSASRFLNTEAFF | TGCAGTGCTAGTCGGTTCTTGAACACTGAAGCTTTCTTT
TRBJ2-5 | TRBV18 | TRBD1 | CASSRGQTQETQYF | TGTGCCAGCTCAAGGGGACAGACTCAAGAGACCCAGTACTTC
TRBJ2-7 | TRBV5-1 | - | CASSLYGGTGSYEQYF | TGCGCCAGCAGCTTGTACGGCGGGACTGGCTCCTACGAGCAGTACTTC
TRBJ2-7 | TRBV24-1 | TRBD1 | CATSDYRTGQGQYF | TGTGCCACCAGTGATTACCGGACAGGGCAAGGACAGTACTTC
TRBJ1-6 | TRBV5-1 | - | CASREGDNSPLHF | TGCGCCAGCAGAGAGGGCGATAATTCACCCCTCCACTTT
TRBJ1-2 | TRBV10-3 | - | CAISESLTGIYGYTF | TGTGCCATCAGTGAGTCCCTTACAGGGATCTATGGCTACACCTTC
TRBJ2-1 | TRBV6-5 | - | CASSYGTYNEQFF | TGTGCCAGCAGTTACGGGACTTACAATGAGCAGTTCTTC
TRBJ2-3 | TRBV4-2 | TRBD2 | CASSQGSLAGGTTDTQYF | TGTGCCAGCAGCCAAGGTTCTCTAGCGGGGGGGACCACAGATACGCAGTATTTT
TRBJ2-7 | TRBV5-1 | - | CASSLSGGNNEQYF | TGCGCCAGCAGCTTGTCGGGGGGCAACAACGAGCAGTACTTC
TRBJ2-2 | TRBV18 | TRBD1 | CASLADRAATTGELFF | TGTGCCAGCTTGGCTGACAGGGCTGCGACGACCGGGGAGCTGTTTTTT
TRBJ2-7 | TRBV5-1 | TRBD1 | CASSWPGQTYEQYF | TGCGCCAGCAGCTGGCCGGGACAGACGTACGAGCAGTACTTC